The clone carrying this T cell receptor beta chain was counted once. Its antigen is unidentified. These data are taken from a study of graft-versus-host responses after intestinal transplantation. Study-level background: For approximately 3 years after anti-thymocyte globulin induction, all recipients took tacrolimus and steroids.

The study's findings and limits: Recipient marrow harbored GvH clones, some of which surfaced first in ileum or blood. Circulating GvH clone levels at their peak were associated with HvG declines (early post-transplant).

Profiling relied on immunoSEQ multiplex PCR, and the TCRdb table lists in-frame clones only, not all of them. The sample includes fewer than 150,000 clones, around nine tenths seen only once; the top ten take around 0.15%. CDR3 length: 18 residues. The V gene's germline CDR1 is WNHNN and CDR2 SYGVQD (reference sequence). The V end lost 7 bases, the J end lost 1 base, and 25 bases lay between the germline ends. The chain carries TRBV10-1 and TRBJ1-1; possibly TRBD1 for D (5 bases). The sequence was collected from a human donor who received an intestinal transplant. Sequencing used unstimulated CD4+ T cells sorted from spleen or lymph node cells, obtained before intestinal transplant. CDR3 sequence (DNA): TGCGCCAGCATCCTTGACAGTTCTCTTTCCTCCCCGAACACTGAAGCTTTCTTT. Translation: CASILDSSLSSPNTEAFF.